This T cell receptor beta chain was identified during a study of post-analysis software for immune sequencing data. Study-wide findings and caveats: Clustering by F measure revealed strong co-clustering among samples prepared together in one batch.

Prepared libraries of TCR beta cDNA carried unique molecular identifiers. TCRdb re-analysed the PCR reads in MiXCR, keeping a single row per CDR3 protein. Among fewer than 900,000 distinct CDR3 sequences, 40% to 55% were seen once, and the ten largest hold 4.9%. Note on this clonotype: As yet, its antigen is unknown.

This clonotype was sampled from a girl aged 5-17 years with multiple sclerosis. Material: blood.

CDR3: CASSEGRGRTQYF. CDR3 bases: TGTGCCAGCAGCGAGGGACGGGGTCGTACGCAGTATTTT. This chain joins TRBV7-2 and TRBJ2-3; D tentatively fits TRBD1 or TRBD2 (5 bases each). The CDR3 totals 13 residues. The V end was cut by 5 bases, the J end by 8 bases, with 14 bases between. CDR1 SGHTA and CDR2 FQGNSA come from the germline V gene.